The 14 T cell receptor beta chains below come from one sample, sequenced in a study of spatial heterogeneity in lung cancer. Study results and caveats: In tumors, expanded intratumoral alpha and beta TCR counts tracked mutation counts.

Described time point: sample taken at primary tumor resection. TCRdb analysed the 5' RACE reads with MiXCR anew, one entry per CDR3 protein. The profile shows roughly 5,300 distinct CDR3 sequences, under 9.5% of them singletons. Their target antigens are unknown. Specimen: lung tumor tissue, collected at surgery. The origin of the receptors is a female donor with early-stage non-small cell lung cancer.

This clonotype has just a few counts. In DNA, the CDR3 is TGTGCCAGCAGTTTAAGGGCGGATAGCAATCAGCCCCAGCATTTT. It is translated as CASSLRADSNQPQHF. This chain links TRBV12-3 or TRBV12-4 with TRBJ1-5, with no clear D. Trimming stripped 2 bases from V and 0 bases from J, with 8 bases between. The CDR3 loop spans 15 amino acids.

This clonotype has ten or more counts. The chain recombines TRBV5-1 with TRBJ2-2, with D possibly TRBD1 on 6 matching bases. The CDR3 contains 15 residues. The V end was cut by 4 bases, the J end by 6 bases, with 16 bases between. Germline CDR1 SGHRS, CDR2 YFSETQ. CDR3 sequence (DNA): TGCGCCAGCAGCGTGAACAGGGAGAGGGCCGGGGAGCTGTTTTTT. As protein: CASSVNRERAGELFF.

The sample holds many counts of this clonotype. The CDR3: CASSEYQPQHF. CDR3 nucleotides: TGTGCCAGCAGTGAATATCAGCCCCAGCATTTT. This rearrangement joins TRBV6-1 to TRBJ1-5; D is undetermined. CDR1 and CDR2 from the germline V gene are MNHNS and SASEGT. Trimming stripped 2 bases from V and 5 bases from J, with 1 base between. The CDR3 is 11 amino acids.

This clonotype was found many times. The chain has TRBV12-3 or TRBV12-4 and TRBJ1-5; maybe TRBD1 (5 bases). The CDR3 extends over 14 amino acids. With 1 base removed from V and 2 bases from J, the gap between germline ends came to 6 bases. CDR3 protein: CASSLGRGNQPQHF. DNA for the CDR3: TGTGCCAGCAGTTTAGGCAGGGGCAATCAGCCCCAGCATTTT.

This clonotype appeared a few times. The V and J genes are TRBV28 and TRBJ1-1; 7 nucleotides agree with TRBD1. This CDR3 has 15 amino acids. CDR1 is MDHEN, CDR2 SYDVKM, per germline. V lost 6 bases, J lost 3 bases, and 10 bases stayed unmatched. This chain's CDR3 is CASSSAGTADTEAFF. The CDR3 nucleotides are TGTGCCAGCAGCTCCGCCGGGACAGCGGACACTGAAGCTTTCTTT.

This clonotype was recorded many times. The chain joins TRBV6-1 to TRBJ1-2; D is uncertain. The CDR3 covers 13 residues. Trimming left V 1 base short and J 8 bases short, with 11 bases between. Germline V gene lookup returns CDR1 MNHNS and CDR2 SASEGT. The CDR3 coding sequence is TGTGCCAGCAGTGAAGTTCCGGGAGGAGGCTACACCTTC. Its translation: CASSEVPGGGYTF.

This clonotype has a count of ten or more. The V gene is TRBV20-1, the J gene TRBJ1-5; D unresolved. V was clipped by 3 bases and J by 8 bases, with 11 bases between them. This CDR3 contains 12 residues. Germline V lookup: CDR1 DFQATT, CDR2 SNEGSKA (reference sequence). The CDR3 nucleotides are TGCAGTGCTAGGGACGGGAATGAGCCCCAGCATTTT. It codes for CSARDGNEPQHF.

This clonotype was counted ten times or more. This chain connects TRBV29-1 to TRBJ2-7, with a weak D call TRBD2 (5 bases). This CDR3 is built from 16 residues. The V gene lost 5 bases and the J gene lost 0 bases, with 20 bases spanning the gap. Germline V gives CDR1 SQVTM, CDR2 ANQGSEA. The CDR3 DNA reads TGCAGCGTTACTGACCATTCCAGCGGAAGCTCCTACGAGCAGTACTTC. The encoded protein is CSVTDHSSGSSYEQYF.

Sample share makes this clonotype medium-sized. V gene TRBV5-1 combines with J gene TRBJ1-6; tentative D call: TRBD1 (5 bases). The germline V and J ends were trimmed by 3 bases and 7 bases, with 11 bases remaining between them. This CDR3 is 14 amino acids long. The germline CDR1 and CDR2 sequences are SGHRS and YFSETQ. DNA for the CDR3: TGCGCCAGCAGCTCCGGGACCCAGAATTCACCCCTCCACTTT. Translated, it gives CASSSGTQNSPLHF.

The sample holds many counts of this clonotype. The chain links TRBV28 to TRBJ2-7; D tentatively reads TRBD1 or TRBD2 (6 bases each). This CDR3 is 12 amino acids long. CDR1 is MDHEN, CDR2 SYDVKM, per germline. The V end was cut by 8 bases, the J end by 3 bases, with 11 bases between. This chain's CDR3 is CASRGRDYEQYF. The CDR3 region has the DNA TGTGCCAGCCGGGGGCGCGACTACGAGCAGTACTTC.

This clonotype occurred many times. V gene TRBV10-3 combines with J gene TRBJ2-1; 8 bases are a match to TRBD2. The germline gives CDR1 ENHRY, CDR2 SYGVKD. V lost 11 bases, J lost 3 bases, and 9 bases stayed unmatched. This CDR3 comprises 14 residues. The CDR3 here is CAVAGTRNYNEQFF. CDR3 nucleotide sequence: TGTGCCGTCGCCGGGACTAGGAACTACAATGAGCAGTTCTTC.

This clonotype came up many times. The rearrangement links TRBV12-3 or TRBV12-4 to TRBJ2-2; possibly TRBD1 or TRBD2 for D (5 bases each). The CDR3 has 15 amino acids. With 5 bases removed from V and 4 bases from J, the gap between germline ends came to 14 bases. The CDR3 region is CASSDAGTTTGELFF. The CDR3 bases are TGTGCCAGCAGTGATGCCGGGACCACCACCGGGGAGCTGTTTTTT.

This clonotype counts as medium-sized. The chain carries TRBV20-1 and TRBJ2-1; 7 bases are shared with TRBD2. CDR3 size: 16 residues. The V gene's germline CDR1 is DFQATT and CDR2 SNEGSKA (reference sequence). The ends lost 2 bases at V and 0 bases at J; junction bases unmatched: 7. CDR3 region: CSARPIAGSSYNEQFF. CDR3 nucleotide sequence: TGCAGTGCTAGACCAATAGCGGGTAGCTCCTACAATGAGCAGTTCTTC.

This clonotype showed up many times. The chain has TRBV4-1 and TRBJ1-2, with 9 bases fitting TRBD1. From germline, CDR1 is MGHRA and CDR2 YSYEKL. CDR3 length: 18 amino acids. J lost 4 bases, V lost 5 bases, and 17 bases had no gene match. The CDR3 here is CASSAGGKGDRGFYGYTF. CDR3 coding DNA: TGCGCCAGCAGCGCCGGCGGGAAGGGAGACAGGGGGTTCTATGGCTACACCTTC.